This T cell receptor (beta chain) appears in the sequencing data of a study of identical twins' blood T cells. The wider study: Roughly 6 alpha and about 6 beta libraries together yielded 50 million or so reads.

As originally analysed: Each library had 2.2 to 3.6 million CDR3 reads and about 90,000 to nearly 550,000 clonotypes. TCRdb redid the calling of the 5' RACE reads with MiXCR, one entry per CDR3 protein. V and J calls and clone size were set by TCRdb, not the authors. The data contain hundreds of thousands of distinct CDR3 sequences, more than 25% of them seen just once; the ten biggest clones take up 6.1%. Study-level points and caveats: Out-of-frame TCRbeta clonotypes reportedly had markedly more similar V usage in twins than unrelated donors.

In regard to this clonotype: Its target is not known.

The CDR3 has 13 amino acids. V was shortened by 4 bases and J by 11 bases, with 15 bases between the two germline ends. Per germline, CDR1 LGHNT and CDR2 FRNRAP. The sequence was obtained from a woman between 18 and 55 years old in good health. Sequenced sample: PBMCs. The rearrangement links TRBV12-5 to TRBJ1-3; a weak D match, TRBD1 (6 bases). CDR3 sequence (DNA): TGTGCTAGTGGTTCCTATTCGACAGGCGCCATATATTTT. This sequence encodes CASGSYSTGAIYF.